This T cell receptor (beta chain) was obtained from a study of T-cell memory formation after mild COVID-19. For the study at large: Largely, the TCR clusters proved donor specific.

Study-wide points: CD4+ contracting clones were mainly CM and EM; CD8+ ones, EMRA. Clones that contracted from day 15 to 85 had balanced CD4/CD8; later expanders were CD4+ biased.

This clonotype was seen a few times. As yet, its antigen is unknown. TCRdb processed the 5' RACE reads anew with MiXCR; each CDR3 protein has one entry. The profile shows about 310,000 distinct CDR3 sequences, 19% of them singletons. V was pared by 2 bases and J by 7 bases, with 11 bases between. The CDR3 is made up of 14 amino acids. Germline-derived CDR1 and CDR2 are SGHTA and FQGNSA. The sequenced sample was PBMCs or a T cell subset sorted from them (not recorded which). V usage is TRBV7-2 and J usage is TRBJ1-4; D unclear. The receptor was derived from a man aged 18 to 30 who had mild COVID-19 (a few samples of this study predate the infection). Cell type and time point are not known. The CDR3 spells CASSLQVEAEKLFF. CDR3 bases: TGTGCCAGCAGCTTACAGGTAGAAGCTGAAAAACTGTTTTTT.